This T cell receptor (beta chain) is drawn from a study of T cell changes during pregnancy in multiple sclerosis. A single count supports this clone. Repertoires were generated with immunoSEQ multiplex PCR, while TCRdb's copy carries only in-frame clones and drops some. The sample gives 58,000 or so clones, 80% to 95% of which show up once; about 0.5% is in the top ten. The CDR3 consists of 20 residues. Germline V gene data show CDR1 as SGDLS and CDR2 as YYNGEE. V dropped 4 bases and J dropped 0 bases, with 25 bases sitting between them. The chain carries TRBV9 and TRBJ1-4; TRBD1 is a possible D gene (6 bases). The clonotype was recovered from a female donor with multiple sclerosis, enrolled in a pregnancy study. The starting material was CD4+ T cells from peripheral blood mononuclear cells, obtained in the third trimester of pregnancy. The CDR3 loop is CASSPTPVSDRGTTNEKLFF. CDR3 bases: TGTGCCAGCAGCCCTACCCCGGTTTCGGACAGAGGGACAACTAATGAAAAACTGTTTTTT.